What follows are 8 T cell receptor beta chains derived from one specimen sequenced in a study of cytomegalovirus exposure and HLA in healthy donors (dated by TCRdb to about 2017). Library creation used the immunoSEQ multiplex PCR assay. For the multiplex PCR, a mixture combining 60 forward primers for TCR Vbeta segments and 13 reverse primers for TCR Jbeta segments was used. TCRdb carries this immuneACCESS record with in-frame sequences only. Its versions omit some clonotypes, under half of them owing to an unresolved V gene in the studies checked, with the rest unexplained. Here the sample has 210,000 or so clones; approximately 82% occur a single time. The ten biggest clones cover roughly 0.58% of the sample. Sequenced material: PBMCs. The receptors here all came from a woman aged 40 to 55 in good health and CMV-seronegative.

This chain connects TRBV5-3 to TRBJ2-1; 8 bases match TRBD1. TRBV5-3 is recorded as an ORF, its role being uncertain. This CDR3 spans 15 amino acids. Trimming cost V 1 base and J 5 bases; bases outside gene matches: 5. Here the CDR3 DNA reads TGTGCCAGAAGCTTGTCGTGGACAGGGAACAATGAGCAGTTCTTC. Amino acid sequence: CARSLSWTGNNEQFF.

J is TRBJ2-7 and V is TRBV5-1, with D tentatively TRBD2 (6 bases). The CDR3 spans 15 residues. Germline CDR1 reads SGHRS; CDR2 reads YFSETQ. The ends were cut back, 4 bases at V and 4 bases at J, with 18 bases in the middle. CDR3 DNA: TGCGCCAGCAGCGCGGGTGGCGGGAACTGGTACGAGCAGTACTTC. Residues: CASSAGGGNWYEQYF.

This clone was picked up one time. This sequence joins TRBV28 and TRBJ2-7, with no clear D. The germline gives CDR1 MDHEN, CDR2 SYDVKM. Between the trimmed V and J ends, which lost 8 bases and 1 base, there was a span of 6 bases. The CDR3 is 11 amino acids. The CDR3 region is CASLRSYEQYF. CDR3 nucleotide sequence: TGTGCCAGCCTAAGATCCTACGAGCAGTACTTC.

The J gene is TRBJ2-7, the V gene TRBV4-1, with 7 bases aligning to TRBD2. After removal of 1 base from V and 3 bases from J, the junction contained 6 bases not matched to a gene. CDR3 size: 15 residues. Per germline, CDR1 MGHRA and CDR2 YSYEKL. The CDR3 region is CASSQVGERDYEQYF. CDR3 coding DNA: TGCGCCAGCAGCCAAGTCGGTGAGCGGGACTACGAGCAGTACTTC.

The rearrangement joins TRBV6-6 to TRBJ1-6, with a tentative D call TRBD1 (5 bases). V lost 6 bases, J lost 2 bases, and 11 bases lay in between. This CDR3 region has 15 residues. Per germline, CDR1 MNHNY and CDR2 SVGAGI (reference sequence). CDR3 nucleotides: TGTGCCAGCAGAGATGACAGCGCCTATAATTCACCCCTCCACTTT. Translation: CASRDDSAYNSPLHF.

The V call is TRBV19, the J call TRBJ1-5; no definite D call. V lost 3 bases to trimming and J lost 7 bases, with 19 bases between them. CDR1 is LNHDA and CDR2 is SQIVND in the germline V gene (reference sequence). This CDR3 has 16 amino acids. CDR3 DNA sequence: TGTGCCAGTAGTATGTGGGTGGGCAGTGGGGAGCAGCCCCAGCATTTT. The encoded protein is CASSMWVGSGEQPQHF.

The CDR3 sequence is CSVVTGGEQFF. In DNA, the CDR3 is TGCAGCGTGGTAACAGGGGGAGAGCAGTTCTTC. V usage is TRBV29-1 and J usage is TRBJ2-1; 8 bases are a match to TRBD1. Per germline, CDR1 SQVTM and CDR2 ANQGSEA. The CDR3 has 11 amino acids. V trimming: 6 bases; J trimming: 10 bases; junction bases outside the gene matches: 5.

This clone was seen more than once but under ten times. V gene TRBV2 combines with J gene TRBJ2-1; 10 nucleotides align to TRBD2. Trimming cost V 3 bases and J 5 bases; bases outside gene matches: 4. Germline CDR1 is SNHLY and CDR2 is FYNNEI. CDR3 length: 15 amino acids. In nucleotides, the CDR3 is TGTGCCAGCAGTGACCGTAGCGGGGGGAACAATGAGCAGTTCTTC. This sequence encodes CASSDRSGGNNEQFF.